Listed below are T cell receptor beta chains from one sample, sequenced in a study of cytomegalovirus exposure and HLA in healthy donors. TCRdb's table, derived via immunoSEQ multiplex PCR, lists solely in-frame clones and lacks some. The profile covers roughly 270,000 clones, with 70% to 90% appearing a single time and 0.92% taken by the ten largest. Sample: PBMCs. These receptors originate from a woman younger than 35 in good health and CMV-seronegative. Each CDR3 is given with its conserved first and last residue. D genes are given only for firm matches. Part of the rows lack a size; the others show once, few, many or a class for expanded clones.

j_call,clone_size,v_call,d_call,cdr3_aa,cdr3_nt
TRBJ2-7,.,TRBV4-2,.,CASSQGGVGRGYEQYF,TGTGCCAGCAGCCAAGGGGGGGTCGGTAGAGGCTACGAGCAGTACTTC
TRBJ2-7,.,TRBV18,.,CASSPPQGGHYEQYF,TGTGCCAGCTCACCACCGCAGGGTGGGCACTACGAGCAGTACTTC
TRBJ2-1,.,TRBV13,TRBD2,CASRPRLAGNRYNEQFF,TGTGCCAGCAGACCCCGACTAGCGGGAAATAGGTACAATGAGCAGTTCTTC
TRBJ2-1,.,TRBV14,TRBD1,CASSRTGDNEQFF,TGTGCCAGCAGCAGAACAGGGGACAATGAGCAGTTCTTC
TRBJ2-1,once,TRBV2,.,CASSGSKGGHRNEQFF,TGTGCCAGCAGTGGATCCAAGGGAGGTCATAGGAATGAGCAGTTCTTC
TRBJ2-7,.,TRBV5-1,.,CASGAGAYEQYF,TGCGCCAGCGGGGCAGGAGCCTACGAGCAGTACTTC
TRBJ1-4,.,TRBV28,.,CASSLGGAGFAEKLFF,TGTGCCAGCAGTTTGGGGGGGGCGGGCTTTGCGGAAAAACTGTTTTTT
TRBJ1-4,.,TRBV4-1,TRBD1,CASSPQGGGMDEKLFF,TGCGCCAGCTCCCCCCAGGGGGGCGGAATGGATGAAAAACTGTTTTTT
TRBJ1-1,.,TRBV27,.,CASSLSHSGSTEAFF,TGTGCCAGCAGTTTATCGCATTCGGGGAGTACTGAAGCTTTCTTT
TRBJ1-1,.,TRBV14,TRBD1,CASSRSHRGSTEAFF,TGTGCCAGCAGCCGAAGCCACAGGGGGAGCACTGAAGCTTTCTTT
TRBJ1-1,.,TRBV15,TRBD1,CATSGGQGGMNTEAFF,TGTGCCACCAGCGGGGGACAGGGTGGCATGAACACTGAAGCTTTCTTT
TRBJ1-2,.,TRBV30,.,CAWNSLYGYTF,TGTGCCTGGAATTCTCTCTATGGCTACACCTTC
TRBJ2-1,.,TRBV28,.,CASSLSVPEQFF,TGTGCCAGCAGTTTATCAGTTCCTGAGCAGTTCTTC
TRBJ2-5,.,TRBV23-1,TRBD1,CASTDRESTTQETQYF,TGCGCCAGCACCGACAGGGAATCAACGACACAAGAGACCCAGTACTTC
TRBJ2-7,few,TRBV6-5,TRBD1,CASRRGQGIYEQYF,TGTGCCAGCAGGCGGGGACAGGGGATCTACGAGCAGTACTTC
TRBJ2-6,.,TRBV12-5,.,CASGLVAGSGANVLTF,TGTGCTAGTGGTTTGGTTGCGGGGTCTGGGGCCAACGTCCTGACTTTC
TRBJ2-1,.,TRBV9,TRBD2,CASSDPVAGGSYNEQFF,TGTGCCAGCAGCGACCCGGTGGCGGGAGGCTCCTACAATGAGCAGTTCTTC